This T cell receptor beta chain came from a study of beta chain features in type 1 diabetes. The CDR3 loop spans 15 amino acids. Germline CDR1 MNHEY, CDR2 SVGAGI. Trimming took off 0 bases at V and 2 bases at J, with 11 bases between the two ends. The sequenced template was cDNA made from the entire isolated RNA. Measured with immunoSEQ multiplex PCR; TCRdb has only the in-frame clones, and not every one. The table lists 95,000 to 150,000 clones, less than 20% of them singletons. Study-wide results and limits: All four CD4+ subsets from Type 1 diabetes patients carried moderately but significantly shorter TCRB CDR3s.

There are a few counts of this clone. Its antigen remains unknown. The source is a man under 40 with type 1 diabetes. J is TRBJ2-7 and V is TRBV6-5; maybe TRBD2 (6 bases). Input material: central memory CD4+ T cells from blood. The DNA for the CDR3 is TGTGCCAGCAGTTACTCGGGGGGTACGACCTACGAGCAGTACTTC. Its protein product is CASSYSGGTTYEQYF.